The clone carrying this T cell receptor beta chain was picked up one time. This sample stems from a study of T cell changes during pregnancy in multiple sclerosis. TCRdb's copy holds only in-frame clones and misses some; the assay was immunoSEQ multiplex PCR. The sample includes approximately 96,000 clones, roughly 94% of them seen just once. Sample: peripheral blood, taken after pregnancy. The origin of this receptor is a female donor in good health, enrolled as a control in a pregnancy study.

CDR3 sequence reads: CATTDRPNTEAFF. The CDR3 nucleotides read TGTGCCACCACGGACAGGCCGAACACTGAAGCTTTCTTT. V gene TRBV6-6 combines with J gene TRBJ1-1, with 7 nucleotides matching TRBD1. Germline assignment: CDR1 MNHNY and CDR2 SVGAGI (reference sequence). Trimming removed 10 bases from V and 1 base from J; junction bases left unmatched: 6. This CDR3 is 13 amino acids long.